The 24 T cell receptor beta chains given below trace back to one sample, sequenced in a study of shared T cell receptors in the human thymus. Sequenced by immunoSEQ multiplex PCR; TCRdb stores in-frame clones only, minus some. This sample has fewer than 700,000 clones, with 85% to 90% found just once. These data also formed part of another study, on human thymus T cells.

The source material was thymocytes. The receptors originated from a boy under two years old with a congenital heart defect.

The chain joins TRBV5-5 to TRBJ2-7, with unresolved D. Trimming removed 2 bases at V and 0 bases at J, with 6 bases between. Germline V lookup: CDR1 SGHKS, CDR2 YYEKEE (reference sequence). This CDR3 contains 13 residues. CDR3 nucleotides: TGTGCCAGCAGCTTAGCGAGCTCCTACGAGCAGTACTTC. It encodes CASSLASSYEQYF. Variable domain in full (rest from reference TRBV5-5 and TRBJ2-7): DAGVTQSPTHLIKTRGQQVTLRCSPISGHKSVSWYQQVLGQGPQFIFQYYEKEERGRGNFPDRFSARQFPNYSSELNVNALLLGDSALYLCASSLASSYEQYFGPGTRLTVT.

This clone was observed once. The chain recombines TRBV25-1 with TRBJ1-2, with TRBD1 as a possible D gene (6 bases). Between the trimmed V and J ends, which lost 6 bases and 7 bases, there was a span of 15 bases. The CDR3 has 13 residues. Germline CDR1 MGHDK, CDR2 SYGVNS. The CDR3 loop reads CASRPSGGPGYTF. In DNA, the CDR3 is TGTGCCAGCAGGCCATCGGGGGGCCCTGGCTACACCTTC.

The chain couples TRBV27 to TRBJ2-7; 8 nucleotides align to TRBD2. V dropped 2 bases and J dropped 2; count of bases not matched to a gene: 11. The germline V gene encodes CDR1 MNHEY and CDR2 SMNVEV (reference sequence). The CDR3 spans 17 residues. DNA for the CDR3: TGTGCCAGCAGTTTAATGGGCCCGGGGGGGGTGACCTACGAGCAGTACTTC. This codes for CASSLMGPGGVTYEQYF.

As concerns this clone: Mismatch with germline at one junction end may stem from a read error. V is TRBV27 and J is TRBJ2-7; 7 bases agree with TRBD1. The V gene's germline CDR1 is MNHEY and CDR2 SMNVEV (reference sequence). CDR3 length: 15 amino acids. The CDR3, as DNA: TGTGCCAGCAGACAAGACAGGGAGTCCTCCTCCGAGCAGTACTTC. Translation: CASRQDRESSSEQYF.

The rearrangement uses TRBV29-1 and TRBJ2-1, with 8 bases fitting TRBD2. Germline lookup yields CDR1 SQVTM and CDR2 ANQGSEA. The trim removed 5 bases at V and 6 bases at J, leaving 15 bases unmatched. The CDR3 totals 16 residues. This CDR3 is CSVPPPLSREVNEQFF. CDR3 DNA sequence: TGCAGCGTTCCACCCCCCCTCTCGCGGGAGGTCAATGAGCAGTTCTTC.

This rearrangement joins TRBV29-1 to TRBJ2-3, with 9 nucleotides matching TRBD1. Germline V gene data show CDR1 as SQVTM and CDR2 as ANQGSEA. CDR3 length: 14 amino acids. Germline trimming cut 3 bases from V and 4 bases from J; bases unmatched to any gene: 5. The CDR3 DNA reads as TGCAGCGTTGAGGACAGGGGAGGGGCAGATACGCAGTATTTT. This gives the protein CSVEDRGGADTQYF.

The V and J genes are TRBV2 and TRBJ2-5, with unresolved D. The CDR3 is 15 amino acids. Germline loops: CDR1 SNHLY, CDR2 FYNNEI. Deletions cut 1 base from V and 4 bases from J, with 13 bases between. Here the CDR3 DNA reads TGTGCCAGCAGTGAAGGCAGGTCGGTCCTAGAGACCCAGTACTTC. Protein: CASSEGRSVLETQYF.

The genes are TRBV9 and TRBJ1-3, with TRBD1 as a possible D gene (6 bases). The length of the CDR3 is 17 residues. Per germline, CDR1 SGDLS and CDR2 YYNGEE. V gave up 3 bases and J gave up 1 base, with 17 bases separating them. This chain's CDR3 is CASSADGQPRSGNTIYF. In nucleotides, the CDR3 is TGTGCCAGCAGCGCCGACGGACAGCCGAGGTCTGGAAACACCATATATTTT.

The chain couples TRBV13 to TRBJ2-5, with 12 bases fitting TRBD2. Trimming removed 4 bases from V and 1 base from J; junction bases left unmatched: 4. The CDR3 loop spans 16 amino acids. CDR1 and CDR2 (germline): PRHDT, FYEKMQ (reference sequence). CDR3 nucleotide sequence: TGTGCCAGCAGCTCCGGACTAGCGGGGATCCAAGAGACCCAGTACTTC. This gives the protein CASSSGLAGIQETQYF.

The rearrangement uses TRBV28 and TRBJ2-1; D unresolved. The V gene lost 6 bases and the J gene lost 2 bases, with 17 bases spanning the gap. Germline loops: CDR1 MDHEN, CDR2 SYDVKM. CDR3 size: 16 residues. The CDR3 spells CASRLETHEAYNEQFF. Here the CDR3 DNA reads TGTGCCAGCAGACTTGAGACCCACGAGGCCTACAATGAGCAGTTCTTC.

The count of this clone is one. The junction departs from the called germline gene at one end, perhaps through a read error. The gene calls are TRBV7-7 and TRBJ2-3; a weak D match, TRBD1 (6 bases). The CDR3 has 13 residues. Germline-derived CDR1 and CDR2 are SSHAT and FNYEAQ (reference sequence). The CDR3 bases are TGTGCTAGCAGCTTAAGGCTCAGGGGTACGCAGTATTTT. Amino acid sequence: CASSLRLRGTQYF.

V usage is TRBV28 and J usage is TRBJ1-5; no clear D gene. This CDR3 is built from 15 residues. Trimming took off 9 bases at V and 9 bases at J, with 24 bases between the two ends. Germline V gene lookup returns CDR1 MDHEN and CDR2 SYDVKM. The CDR3 DNA reads as TGTGCCAGTCTTTTTACCCGACGGGGAGGGAGGCCCCAGCATTTT. Encoded protein: CASLFTRRGGRPQHF.

The chain uses TRBV19 and TRBJ2-1, with D maybe TRBD1 (5 bases). Germline V gives CDR1 LNHDA, CDR2 SQIVND (reference sequence). This CDR3 is 13 amino acids long. V shed 9 bases and J shed 4 bases, with 13 bases lying between them. In DNA, the CDR3 is TGTGCCAGCGGACACTGGCAGTACAATGAGCAGTTCTTC. It yields the protein CASGHWQYNEQFF.

The chain recombines TRBV5-4 with TRBJ1-2, with TRBD1 matching over 7 bases. Trimming removed 4 bases from V and 7 bases from J; junction bases left unmatched: 13. Looked up from germline, CDR1 is SGHNT and CDR2 is YYREEE (reference sequence). This CDR3 contains 15 residues. The CDR3 protein is CASSAQGGQRSGYTF. The CDR3 DNA follows: TGTGCCAGCAGCGCCCAGGGGGGACAGCGGTCTGGCTACACCTTC. Full variable domain (rest looked up from reference TRBV5-4 and TRBJ1-2): ETGVTQSPTHLIKTRGQQVTLRCSSQSGHNTVSWYQQALGQGPQFIFQYYREEENGRGNFPPRFSGLQFPNYSSELNVNALELDDSALYLCASSAQGGQRSGYTFGSGTRLTVV.

This clone turned up a few times. The chain combines TRBV6-5 with TRBJ1-4; D uncertain. Per germline, CDR1 MNHEY and CDR2 SVGAGI. Trimming cost V 6 bases and J 6 bases, with 11 bases left between them. The CDR3 loop spans 13 amino acids. The CDR3 DNA sequence: TGTGCCAGCAGGAGGAGCCTGGATGAAAAACTGTTTTTT. Amino acids: CASRRSLDEKLFF.

The J gene is TRBJ1-1, the V gene TRBV4-2; TRBD1 might be the D (6 bases). V dropped 4 bases and J dropped 2 bases, with 17 bases sitting between them. CDR3 length: 16 residues. CDR1 is LGHNA, CDR2 YNFKEQ, per germline. In nucleotides, the CDR3 is TGTGCCAGCAGCCGGGAGGGGGGGGAGGGTAACACTGAAGCTTTCTTT. This codes for CASSREGGEGNTEAFF.

V and J are TRBV9 and TRBJ1-1, with D maybe TRBD1 (5 bases). V was shortened by 2 bases and J by 1 base, with 9 bases between the two germline ends. Germline V gives CDR1 SGDLS, CDR2 YYNGEE. The CDR3 is 14 amino acids. This CDR3 reads CASSVGRANTEAFF. The CDR3 nucleotides read TGTGCCAGCAGCGTCGGCAGGGCGAACACTGAAGCTTTCTTT.

This chain links TRBV2 with TRBJ2-5; 15 nucleotides align to TRBD2. CDR3 length: 19 residues. Per germline, CDR1 SNHLY and CDR2 FYNNEI. The J segment lost 1 base and the V segment lost 2 bases, leaving 8 bases of the junction unmatched. CDR3 nucleotides: TGTGCCAGCAGTGAACCGGGACTAGCGGGAGGTAGGATCCAAGAGACCCAGTACTTC. It yields the protein CASSEPGLAGGRIQETQYF.

This chain uses TRBV7-9 with TRBJ2-7; D might be TRBD1 or TRBD2, each matching 5 bases. There are 15 residues in the CDR3. Germline values: CDR1 SEHNR, CDR2 FQNEAQ (reference sequence). Trimming shortened V by 5 bases and J by 0 bases, and 14 bases separated the two germline ends. DNA of the CDR3: TGTGCCAGCAGCATAGGGGAGCGGAGCTCCTACGAGCAGTACTTC. Residues: CASSIGERSSYEQYF.

V and J are TRBV6-6 and TRBJ2-7; D might be TRBD1 (6 bases). CDR1 and CDR2 (germline): MNHNY, SVGAGI (reference sequence). This CDR3 contains 16 residues. Trimming removed 5 bases at V and 3 bases at J, with 20 bases between. The CDR3 sequence is CASSPLFRQELYEQYF. The CDR3 DNA follows: TGTGCCAGCAGTCCCCTTTTTCGACAGGAACTCTACGAGCAGTACTTC.

This clone was counted once. The chain joins TRBV10-3 to TRBJ2-1; TRBD2 matches at 10 bases. The CDR3 covers 17 residues. Trimming removed 3 bases from V and 2 bases from J; junction bases left unmatched: 7. Germline CDR1 and CDR2: ENHRY and SYGVKD. CDR3 sequence (DNA): TGTGCCATCAGTGACGTCGGAGCGGGAGGGACCTACAATGAGCAGTTCTTC. Its translation is CAISDVGAGGTYNEQFF.

V usage is TRBV9 and J usage is TRBJ1-2; D ambiguous. The length of the CDR3 is 15 residues. Trimming took off 0 bases at V and 4 bases at J, with 13 bases between the two ends. Germline V gene lookup returns CDR1 SGDLS and CDR2 YYNGEE. CDR3 amino acids: CASSVEEERSYGYTF. CDR3 nucleotides: TGTGCCAGCAGCGTAGAAGAGGAAAGGAGCTATGGCTACACCTTC.

V usage is TRBV6-5 and J usage is TRBJ2-7; 8 nucleotides line up with TRBD1. Germline V lookup: CDR1 MNHEY, CDR2 SVGAGI. This CDR3 spans 15 amino acids. The trim removed 6 bases at V and 0 bases at J, leaving 7 bases unmatched. The CDR3 region is CASSRQGIISYEQYF. The CDR3 bases are TGTGCCAGCAGCAGACAGGGGATCATCTCCTACGAGCAGTACTTC.

The J gene is TRBJ1-2, the V gene TRBV5-4; D might be TRBD1 (5 bases). The germline V gene encodes CDR1 SGHNT and CDR2 YYREEE (reference sequence). The CDR3 runs to 15 residues. V lost 4 bases and J lost 3, with 16 bases in between. The CDR3 region has the DNA TGTGCCAGCAGCCCGATAGGGGCACCTCACTATGGCTACACCTTC. Translating gives CASSPIGAPHYGYTF.